This T cell receptor beta chain was captured by sequencing in a study of blood T cell repertoires in COVID-19. Participant age was about 18 to 89 years, and participants resided in fewer than 30 US areas. Each participant's cohort was designated according to participant-reported clinical history. Recovered Cohort 3 donors showed two negative PCRs, clearance, or symptom resolution. The method was immunoSEQ multiplex PCR; TCRdb's version includes in-frame clones alone and lacks a portion of them. The sample yields 380,000 or so clones, approximately 89% seen once. With 0 bases removed from V and 8 bases from J, the gap between germline ends came to 7 bases. From germline, CDR1 is ENHRY and CDR2 SYGVKD. The CDR3 length is 13 residues.

Sequences were obtained from PBMCs or T cells enriched from blood (not recorded which). This sequence originates from a man aged 30-40 years who had recovered from COVID-19. The chain recombines TRBV10-3 with TRBJ1-4, with D hard to call. The CDR3 is CAISESGREKLFF. CDR3 in DNA: TGTGCCATCAGTGAGTCGGGGAGGGAAAAACTGTTTTTT.